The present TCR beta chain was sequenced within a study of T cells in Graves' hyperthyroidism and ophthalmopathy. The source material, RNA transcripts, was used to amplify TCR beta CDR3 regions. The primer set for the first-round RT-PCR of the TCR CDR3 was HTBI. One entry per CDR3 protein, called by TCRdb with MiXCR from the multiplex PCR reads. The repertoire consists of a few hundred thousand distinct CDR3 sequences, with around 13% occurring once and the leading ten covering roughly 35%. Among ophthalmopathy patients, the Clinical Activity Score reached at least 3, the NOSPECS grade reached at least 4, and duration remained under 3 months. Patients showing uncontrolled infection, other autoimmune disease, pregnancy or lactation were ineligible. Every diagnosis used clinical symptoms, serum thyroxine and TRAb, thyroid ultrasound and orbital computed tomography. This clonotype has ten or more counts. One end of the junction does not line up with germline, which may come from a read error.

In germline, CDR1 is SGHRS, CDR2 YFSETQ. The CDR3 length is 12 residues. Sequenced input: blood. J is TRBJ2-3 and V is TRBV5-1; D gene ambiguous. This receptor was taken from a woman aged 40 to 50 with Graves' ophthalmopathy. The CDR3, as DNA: TGTGCCAGCAGCTTAGATGGAGATACGCAGTATTTT. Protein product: CASSLDGDTQYF.